Below are 5 T cell receptor beta chains sequenced from a single sample in a study of blood T cells in healthy people across ages. Combining a sample-barcoded 5' primer with a J-beta primer mix, a second PCR ran for about 7 to 11 cycles. TCRdb called the 5' RACE reads again in MiXCR, with one record for every CDR3 protein. The sample consists of 1.2 million to 1.5 million distinct CDR3 sequences, 40% to 50% of them appearing once. Material for sequencing was blood. The receptors shown here come from a woman aged 18 to 35 in good health.

The rearrangement uses TRBV7-9 and TRBJ2-7; the match to TRBD2 covers 8 bases. The CDR3 runs 15 residues. With V trimmed by 5 bases and J by 0 bases, 6 bases remained unmatched. The germline V gene has CDR1 SEHNR and CDR2 FQNEAQ (reference sequence). As DNA, the CDR3 is TGTGCCAGCAGCAACTTAGCGGGGAGCTCCTACGAGCAGTACTTC. Amino acids: CASSNLAGSSYEQYF.

The gene calls are TRBV7-9 and TRBJ2-7; 9 nucleotides line up with TRBD2. This CDR3 comprises 18 residues. Germline assignment: CDR1 SEHNR and CDR2 FQNEAQ (reference sequence). V lost 4 bases, J lost 5 bases, and 18 bases stayed unmatched. The CDR3 protein is CASSSRLRMRGRAHEQYF. As DNA, the CDR3 is TGTGCCAGCAGCTCTCGACTAAGGATGCGCGGGAGGGCGCACGAGCAGTACTTC.

In this sample, this clonotype turned up a few times. This chain links TRBV6-1 with TRBJ2-7, with 9 bases aligning to TRBD1. The germline V gene has CDR1 MNHNS and CDR2 SASEGT. The V gene end was trimmed by 4 bases and the J gene end by 4 bases; junction bases not matched to a gene: 5. This CDR3 comprises 14 residues. The CDR3 region is CASSGRDRVYEQYF. The DNA for the CDR3 is TGTGCCAGCAGTGGCCGGGACAGGGTGTACGAGCAGTACTTC.

The sample holds a few counts of this clonotype. The chain uses TRBV20-1 and TRBJ2-1; D may be TRBD2 (6 bases). The V end was cut by 0 bases, the J end by 3 bases, with 9 bases between. The V gene's germline CDR1 is DFQATT and CDR2 SNEGSKA (reference sequence). The CDR3 runs to 14 residues. The CDR3 bases are TGCAGTGCTAGAGAGGCGGGACTCTACAATGAGCAGTTCTTC. It is translated as CSAREAGLYNEQFF.

The chain couples TRBV6-5 to TRBJ2-1; 9 positions agree with TRBD2. This CDR3 is built from 16 residues. CDR1 MNHEY and CDR2 SVGAGI come from the germline V gene. V dropped 5 bases and J dropped 4; count of bases not matched to a gene: 9. CDR3 nucleotide sequence: TGTGCCAGCAGTCCACCGACTAGCGGTCCTTACAATGAGCAGTTCTTC. Translation gives CASSPPTSGPYNEQFF.